This is a list of T cell receptor beta chains from one sample in a study of cytomegalovirus exposure and HLA in healthy donors. Using immunoSEQ multiplex PCR, the repertoire was profiled, and TCRdb retains in-frame clones only, with some absent. The data contain some 140,000 clones, around 84% of them singletons. Sample: PBMCs. These receptors were taken from a human donor in good health. Both conserved end residues are part of each CDR3. Each record gives: D gene, J gene, clone size, V gene, CDR3 DNA, CDR3 protein. D genes are given only for firm matches. Expanded clones get a size class; other rows say once, few or many, or leave the size out.

-,TRBJ1-2,-,TRBV20-1,TGCAGTGCATACTTTATACTCAGCTACACCTTC,CSAYFILSYTF
-,TRBJ2-6,-,TRBV9,TGTGCCAGCAGCGGGGGAGCGGGCCGCTCTGGGGCCAACGTCCTGACTTTC,CASSGGAGRSGANVLTF
TRBD1,TRBJ1-2,-,TRBV11-2,TGTGCCAGCACTTACGGGATCGGGACAGGGAAATATGGCTACACCTTC,CASTYGIGTGKYGYTF
-,TRBJ2-7,-,TRBV6-5,TGTGCCAGCAGTAGCCGGGACTTGGGTTCCTACGAGCAGTACTTC,CASSSRDLGSYEQYF
-,TRBJ2-7,-,TRBV28,TGTGCCAGCAGTTCAGGTTTGTCCCACGAGCAGTACTTC,CASSSGLSHEQYF
-,TRBJ1-2,few,TRBV7-2,TGTGCCAGCTCCGGGCCACCCGGAGGAGGCTACACCTTC,CASSGPPGGGYTF
TRBD1,TRBJ1-1,-,TRBV4-1,TGCGCCAGCAGCCAAGAAGGGACAGGGGCTGAAGCTTTCTTT,CASSQEGTGAEAFF
TRBD1,TRBJ1-4,-,TRBV7-9,TGTGCCAGCAGCTCTACCGGGACAGGGCGAGAAAAACTGTTTTTT,CASSSTGTGREKLFF
-,TRBJ1-3,-,TRBV5-1,TGCGCCAGCAGAGACAGGCCCTCTGGAAACACCATATATTTT,CASRDRPSGNTIYF
TRBD1,TRBJ1-4,-,TRBV9,TGTGCCAGCAGCCGACAGGGGAGTACTAATGAAAAACTGTTTTTT,CASSRQGSTNEKLFF
TRBD1,TRBJ1-1,once,TRBV6-5,TGTGCCAGCAGGGCGGGACAGAGGAACACTGAAGCTTTCTTT,CASRAGQRNTEAFF
TRBD1,TRBJ1-2,once,TRBV28,TGTGCCAGCAGTTTATGGGGACAGAACTATGGCTACACCTTC,CASSLWGQNYGYTF
-,TRBJ2-7,many,TRBV19,TGTGCCAGTAGTATGCAGGGGTTGGGTGAGCAGTACTTC,CASSMQGLGEQYF
TRBD1,TRBJ2-1,-,TRBV29-1,TGCAGCGTCCCGGGACAGGGTATGCATGAGCAGTTCTTC,CSVPGQGMHEQFF
-,TRBJ1-1,-,TRBV28,TGTGCCAGCAGGCAGGGGCTGACTGAAGCTTTCTTT,CASRQGLTEAFF
TRBD1,TRBJ1-2,-,TRBV7-6,TGTGCCAGCAGCTTCCGCCCCACGCAAAGGACAGGACAGAACTATGGCTACACCTTC,CASSFRPTQRTGQNYGYTF
TRBD2,TRBJ2-1,-,TRBV28,TGTGCCAGCAGTAAAATCCGTAGCGGGAGGGCCACCGACAATGAGCAGTTCTTC,CASSKIRSGRATDNEQFF
TRBD2,TRBJ2-7,once,TRBV30,TGTGCCTGGAGTAGCAGGACTAGCGGGTACGAGCAGTACTTC,CAWSSRTSGYEQYF
TRBD1,TRBJ1-4,-,TRBV4-1,TGCGCCAGCAGCCCACCCGGGACAGGGAGGGAAAAACTGTTTTTT,CASSPPGTGREKLFF
TRBD1,TRBJ2-1,-,TRBV7-2,TGTGCCAGCAGCTTTTCGGGGACAGGGGGTGGAGGTGAGCAGTTCTTC,CASSFSGTGGGGEQFF
TRBD2,TRBJ2-7,-,TRBV5-1,TGCGCCAGTCGGGGGGTCTATTCCTACGAGCAGTACTTC,CASRGVYSYEQYF
TRBD2,TRBJ2-7,-,TRBV11-2,TGTGCCAGCAGCTCCTTAAAAACCACTGAGACTAGCGGGTTTGAGCAGTACTTC,CASSSLKTTETSGFEQYF
-,TRBJ1-1,-,TRBV19,TGTGCCAGTAGCAGGGGTCCGGACACTGAAGCTTTCTTT,CASSRGPDTEAFF
-,TRBJ1-5,-,TRBV10-2,TGCGCCAGCACTGAATACAGGGTAACTCAGCCCCAGCATTTT,CASTEYRVTQPQHF
-,TRBJ1-1,-,TRBV30,TGTGCCTGGACGGGGGGATGGCCTCTCACTGAAGCTTTCTTT,CAWTGGWPLTEAFF
-,TRBJ2-7,-,TRBV5-6,TGTGCCAGCAGCTTTGGCATCAGCTACGAGCAGTACTTC,CASSFGISYEQYF
-,TRBJ1-3,-,TRBV14,TGTGCCAGCAGCCGTCAGGGGCGCACTGGAAACACCATATATTTT,CASSRQGRTGNTIYF
-,TRBJ2-3,few,TRBV29-1,TGCAGCGTGGCAGGGTCCTTTTACACAGATACGCAGTATTTT,CSVAGSFYTDTQYF
TRBD1,TRBJ1-1,once,TRBV4-1,TGCGCCAGCAGCTCCCCCTGGACAGGGGGTTTGACTGAAGCTTTCTTT,CASSSPWTGGLTEAFF
TRBD1,TRBJ2-2,-,TRBV18,TGTGCCAGCTCACCACTAAGACAGGGGACCACCGGGGAGCTGTTTTTT,CASSPLRQGTTGELFF
TRBD2,TRBJ2-1,-,TRBV29-1,TGCAGCGTCGCCTCCGGGACTAGTCTTTGGTATGAGCAGTTCTTC,CSVASGTSLWYEQFF
-,TRBJ2-3,-,TRBV13,TGTGCCAGCAGCTTAGGCCCCCCGGGAGATACAGATACGCAGTATTTT,CASSLGPPGDTDTQYF
-,TRBJ1-2,-,TRBV6-1,TGTGCCAGCACGATATACACAGGTAACGGCTACACCTTC,CASTIYTGNGYTF
-,TRBJ2-5,-,TRBV9,TGTGCCAGCAGCCCCCGGGGGACGGGTACTAGCCGGTACTTC,CASSPRGTGTSRYF
-,TRBJ2-2,-,TRBV2,TGTGCCAGCAGTGAAGCGCTTGGGCGGGTTTCCGGGGAGCTGTTTTTT,CASSEALGRVSGELFF
-,TRBJ1-1,once,TRBV5-6,TGTGCCAGCAGCCCCCTACGATTAAACACTGAAGCTTTCTTT,CASSPLRLNTEAFF
-,TRBJ1-1,-,TRBV6-1,TGTGCCAGCACCGTAGACCGCACTAAGAACACTGAAGCTTTCTTT,CASTVDRTKNTEAFF
TRBD1,TRBJ1-5,once,TRBV9,TGTGCCAGCAGCGCAGGGGGGATTAGCAATCAGCCCCAGCATTTT,CASSAGGISNQPQHF
-,TRBJ1-1,-,TRBV2,TGTGCCAGCAGTGAATCTGGTTCGGTGTTGGCTGAAGCTTTCTTT,CASSESGSVLAEAFF
TRBD1,TRBJ2-6,-,TRBV27,TGTGCCAGCAGTGCCCGGGACAGTGTAGGGGTCCTGACTTTC,CASSARDSVGVLTF
-,TRBJ2-4,-,TRBV27,TGTGCCAGCAGTCCCCGGGACTTCGGGAACATTCAGTACTTC,CASSPRDFGNIQYF
-,TRBJ2-1,-,TRBV6-5,TGTGCCAGCAGCCGTACACGGGGCAATGAGCAGTTCTTC,CASSRTRGNEQFF
TRBD2,TRBJ2-3,-,TRBV7-2,TGTGTATCCGCGGGGGGACACCCTAGCACAGATACGCAGTATTTT,CVSAGGHPSTDTQYF
TRBD2,TRBJ2-1,once,TRBV4-1,TGCGCCAGCAGGGGACTAGCGGGAAGTCATGAGCAGTTCTTC,CASRGLAGSHEQFF
TRBD2,TRBJ2-1,-,TRBV27,TGTGCCAGCAGTTTTGGGTGGCTAGCGGGAGAGCAGTTCTTC,CASSFGWLAGEQFF
-,TRBJ2-3,-,TRBV7-6,TGTGCCAGCAGCACCCAACTAGCAAGCACAGATACGCAGTATTTT,CASSTQLASTDTQYF
-,TRBJ1-3,once,TRBV6-5,TGTGCCAGCATGGGGAGCGGCTCTGGAAACACCATATATTTT,CASMGSGSGNTIYF
-,TRBJ2-1,-,TRBV29-1,TGCAGCGTTGACCCCAGCTCCTACAATGAGCAGTTCTTC,CSVDPSSYNEQFF
-,TRBJ2-5,few,TRBV5-1,TGCGCCAGCAGCTTGGGGGGGACCGTTAACAGGGCTGAGACCCAGTACTTC,CASSLGGTVNRAETQYF
TRBD1,TRBJ2-7,-,TRBV5-6,TGTGCCAGCAGCTTCGACAGGGCCTACGAGCAGTACTTC,CASSFDRAYEQYF
TRBD2,TRBJ2-3,-,TRBV7-6,TGTGCCAGCAGCGGGCGCGGGGGGCCCTCTTTACTAGCGGGAAGTCCCCCAGATACGCAGTATTTT,CASSGRGGPSLLAGSPPDTQYF
TRBD2,TRBJ2-7,-,TRBV10-2,TGCGCCAGCAGTGAGTTACCGGGACTAGCGGCATACGAGCAGTACTTC,CASSELPGLAAYEQYF
-,TRBJ2-7,-,TRBV6-6,TGTGCCGTGGGTGCCCCCAAATATCCAGGGCCCGAGCAGTACTTC,CAVGAPKYPGPEQYF
-,TRBJ2-7,few,TRBV9,TGTGCCAGCAGCCTAGAGGCTAGCTACGGTATCGAGCAGTACTTC,CASSLEASYGIEQYF
-,TRBJ2-1,-,TRBV5-1,TGCGCCAGCAGCTTGTGGGCAGAAACGTACAATGAGCAGTTCTTC,CASSLWAETYNEQFF
-,TRBJ1-1,once,TRBV30,TGTGCCTGGAGTGTACGGGCGGGCACTGAAGCTTTCTTT,CAWSVRAGTEAFF
TRBD2,TRBJ2-1,few,TRBV5-4,TGTGCCAGCAGCTGGGGACGGGAGGGCCAGGGCTACAATGAGCAGTTCTTC,CASSWGREGQGYNEQFF